This is a list of T cell receptor beta chains from one sample in a study of shared clonotypes between healthy human individuals. Clones were read by immunoSEQ multiplex PCR, and TCRdb kept only the in-frame ones, dropping some. The sample records around 1.9 million clones, 93% being singletons. Sequenced material: naive CD8+ T cells from PBMCs. These receptors all come from a man aged 18-30 years in good health. Some clones in this sample may be carry-over from other donors' samples. Both conserved end residues are part of each CDR3. Fields, in order: D gene, J gene, clone size, V gene, CDR3 protein, CDR3 DNA. A D gene is named only where the DNA matches it firmly. Part of the rows lack a size; the others show once, few, many or a class for expanded clones.

>TRBD2|TRBJ2-5|-|TRBV9
CASSVGSGSLETQYF
TGTGCCAGCAGCGTAGGTAGCGGGAGTCTGGAGACCCAGTACTTC
>-|TRBJ1-1|-|TRBV7-3
CASSPSTAVTEAFF
TGTGCCAGCAGCCCCAGTACGGCGGTCACTGAAGCTTTCTTT
>-|TRBJ1-1|-|TRBV6-5
CASSYSIGEMNTEAFF
TGTGCCAGCAGTTACTCGATTGGGGAAATGAACACTGAAGCTTTCTTT
>-|TRBJ1-5|-|TRBV19
CASSIVGGNSNQPQHF
TGTGCCAGTAGTATAGTCGGCGGGAATAGCAATCAGCCCCAGCATTTT
>TRBD1|TRBJ1-3|-|TRBV7-9
CASSSDRGYTIYF
TGTGCCAGCAGCTCGGACAGGGGATACACCATATATTTT
>-|TRBJ1-2|-|TRBV7-9
CASSPRENYGYTF
TGTGCCAGCAGTCCGCGGGAGAACTATGGCTACACCTTC
>-|TRBJ1-5|-|TRBV6-1
CASSAGPRASSQHF
TGTGCCAGCAGTGCGGGACCCAGAGCCAGCTCCCAGCATTTT
>TRBD2|TRBJ2-1|-|TRBV5-6
CASSSPTSGPSYNEQFF
TGTGCCAGCAGCTCCCCGACTAGCGGACCCTCCTACAATGAGCAGTTCTTC
>-|TRBJ2-1|-|TRBV10-3
CAISEPGSSYNEQFF
TGTGCCATCAGTGAGCCGGGTAGCTCCTACAATGAGCAGTTCTTC
>TRBD2|TRBJ2-7|-|TRBV10-1
CASSEWEGEQYF
TGCGCCAGCAGTGAGTGGGAGGGTGAGCAGTACTTC
>TRBD2|TRBJ2-5|-|TRBV28
CASSLSREGLAGVKRETQYF
TGTGCCAGCAGTTTATCCCGGGAGGGCCTAGCGGGAGTAAAAAGAGAGACCCAGTACTTC
>-|TRBJ2-1|-|TRBV6-6
CASSYVGHEQFF
TGTGCCAGCAGTTATGTCGGACACGAGCAGTTCTTC
>-|TRBJ2-3|-|TRBV9
CASSAVGVSTDTQYF
TGTGCCAGCAGCGCCGTAGGGGTGAGCACAGATACGCAGTATTTT
>-|TRBJ2-7|few|TRBV5-6
CASSMDSSYEQYF
TGTGCCAGCAGCATGGACAGCTCCTACGAGCAGTACTTC